This is a list of T cell receptor beta chains from one sample in a study of cytotoxic CD8 clonotypes in ibrutinib-treated CLL. The table came from immunoSEQ multiplex PCR; TCRdb's copy has only in-frame clones and leaves some out. The sample contains 90,000 to 100,000 clones, around 73% of which appear only once. Sequenced here: PBMCs, sampled after 12 months of ibrutinib treatment. These receptors were collected from a human donor with chronic lymphocytic leukemia. Both conserved end residues are part of each CDR3. D genes are given only for firm matches. Clone size is not always given. Where it is, it says once, few, many or a class for expanded clones.

-,-,TRBJ1-2,TRBV6-6,CASSPLGRHYGYTF,TGTGCCAGCAGCCCCCTCGGCAGACACTATGGCTACACCTTC
TRBD2,few,TRBJ2-3,TRBV4-3,CASSPRLAGADTQYF,TGCGCCAGCAGTCCCAGACTAGCGGGGGCAGATACGCAGTATTTT
TRBD1,-,TRBJ2-3,TRBV5-6,CASSYRTGTYTDTQYF,TGTGCCAGCAGCTACCGGACAGGGACCTACACAGATACGCAGTATTTT
-,few,TRBJ2-3,TRBV14,CASSQRQRPTQADTQYF,TGTGCCAGCAGCCAACGACAGAGGCCAACCCAAGCGGATACGCAGTATTTT
TRBD2,-,TRBJ2-7,TRBV5-4,CASSLGGLAGSYEQYF,TGTGCCAGCAGCTTGGGGGGACTAGCGGGGAGCTACGAGCAGTACTTC
TRBD1,-,TRBJ2-7,TRBV5-6,CASSLVLLQGAGEQYF,TGTGCCAGCAGCTTGGTGCTGCTACAGGGGGCGGGGGAGCAGTACTTC
TRBD2,-,TRBJ2-1,TRBV28,CASSLGAGAFSYNEQFF,TGTGCCAGCAGTTTAGGAGCGGGGGCTTTCTCCTACAATGAGCAGTTCTTC
-,-,TRBJ2-5,TRBV21-1,CASSKGLLGETQYF,TGTGCCAGCAGCAAGGGGCTCCTCGGAGAGACCCAGTACTTC
-,-,TRBJ2-2,TRBV5-1,CASSLQDIDAGELFF,TGCGCCAGCAGCTTGCAGGACATAGATGCCGGGGAGCTGTTTTTT
-,-,TRBJ2-6,TRBV6-5,CAIGLISGANVLTF,TGTGCCATCGGGTTGATCTCTGGGGCCAACGTCCTGACTTTC
TRBD1,-,TRBJ2-2,TRBV5-6,CASSSTGQGTGELFF,TGTGCCAGCAGCTCGACAGGGCAGGGCACCGGGGAGCTGTTTTTT
TRBD2,-,TRBJ2-1,TRBV5-6,CASSLRLAGGNEQFF,TGTGCCAGCAGCTTAAGACTAGCGGGGGGTAATGAGCAGTTCTTC
-,once,TRBJ2-7,TRBV6-5,CASRPTGGENEQYF,TGTGCCAGCAGGCCAACCGGGGGCGAGAACGAGCAGTACTTC
-,-,TRBJ2-5,TRBV5-1,CASSIANVDETQYF,TGCGCCAGCAGCATCGCCAACGTGGATGAGACCCAGTACTTC
TRBD2,few,TRBJ2-3,TRBV10-1,CASSELAGGRTDTQYF,TGCGCCAGCAGTGAGTTGGCGGGGGGTCGCACAGATACGCAGTATTTT
TRBD2,-,TRBJ2-3,TRBV7-6,CASSLARGGLDTQYF,TGTGCCAGCAGCTTAGCGCGGGGGGGGCTCGATACGCAGTATTTT
-,-,TRBJ1-1,TRBV20-1,CSRSSSPEAFF,TGCAGCAGGAGTTCATCCCCTGAAGCTTTCTTT